These T cell receptor beta chains were read from a single sample in a study of beta chain features in type 1 diabetes. Measured with immunoSEQ multiplex PCR; TCRdb has only the in-frame clones, and not every one. The data hold around 300,000 clones, with about 15% observed a single time. Input material: naive CD4+ T cells from blood. These receptors all come from a man aged 18 to 29 with type 1 diabetes. CDR3s include the opening cysteine and the closing phenylalanine or tryptophan. The order of the fields is V gene, clone size, D gene, J gene, CDR3 DNA, CDR3 protein. The D gene is left open where the match is weak. Some rows have no size entry. The others give once, few or many, or a class for an expanded clone.

V gene: TRBV28; clone size: once; D gene: -; J gene: TRBJ1-1; CDR3 DNA: TGTGCCAGCAGTTTGCCCATGGGGGCAGGACTGTTTGGGAACACTGAAGCTTTCTTT; CDR3 protein: CASSLPMGAGLFGNTEAFF
V gene: TRBV29-1; clone size: few; D gene: TRBD2; J gene: TRBJ2-7; CDR3 DNA: TGCAGCGTTGCGGGGGGACTAGCGGGGGGTTACGAGCAGTACTTC; CDR3 protein: CSVAGGLAGGYEQYF
V gene: TRBV4-3; clone size: -; D gene: TRBD2; J gene: TRBJ2-1; CDR3 DNA: TGCGCCAGCAGCTCCGACGGGACTAGCCGCGGGAATGAGCAGTTCTTC; CDR3 protein: CASSSDGTSRGNEQFF
V gene: TRBV10-3; clone size: few; D gene: TRBD1; J gene: TRBJ1-5; CDR3 DNA: TGTGCCATCAGTGCAGGGGGGAGGCAGCCCCAGCATTTT; CDR3 protein: CAISAGGRQPQHF
V gene: TRBV4-3; clone size: -; D gene: -; J gene: TRBJ1-2; CDR3 DNA: TGCGCCAGCAGCCAGGAGGACAGAAACTATGGCTACACCTTC; CDR3 protein: CASSQEDRNYGYTF
V gene: TRBV7-2; clone size: -; D gene: TRBD1; J gene: TRBJ1-1; CDR3 DNA: TGTGCCAGCAGCTTAGTTCAGGGGGGAGCTTTCTTT; CDR3 protein: CASSLVQGGAFF
V gene: TRBV9; clone size: -; D gene: TRBD1; J gene: TRBJ2-2; CDR3 DNA: TGTGCCAGCAGCCCACAGGGGACGAACACCGGGGAGCTGTTTTTT; CDR3 protein: CASSPQGTNTGELFF
V gene: TRBV14; clone size: few; D gene: -; J gene: TRBJ2-1; CDR3 DNA: TGTGCCAGCAGCCAAACCGGGACATCCTACAATGAGCAGTTCTTC; CDR3 protein: CASSQTGTSYNEQFF
V gene: TRBV4-2; clone size: few; D gene: TRBD2; J gene: TRBJ2-1; CDR3 DNA: TGTGCCAGCAGCTCCCTAGCGGGAGATGGCAATGAGCAGTTCTTC; CDR3 protein: CASSSLAGDGNEQFF
V gene: TRBV6-1; clone size: -; D gene: TRBD1; J gene: TRBJ2-7; CDR3 DNA: TGTGCCAGCAGTGGACGACAGGGAAGTCTTGGCGAGCAGTACTTC; CDR3 protein: CASSGRQGSLGEQYF
V gene: TRBV19; clone size: few; D gene: -; J gene: TRBJ1-5; CDR3 DNA: TGTGCCAGTAACAGGCAGGTCAATCAGCCCCAGCATTTT; CDR3 protein: CASNRQVNQPQHF
V gene: TRBV7-9; clone size: -; D gene: -; J gene: TRBJ1-2; CDR3 DNA: TGTGCCAGCAGCTTATCTACGCGCGGCTACACCTTC; CDR3 protein: CASSLSTRGYTF
V gene: TRBV29-1; clone size: -; D gene: -; J gene: TRBJ2-1; CDR3 DNA: TGCAGCGTTGACCGCGCCAACGAGTACAATGAGCAGTTCTTC; CDR3 protein: CSVDRANEYNEQFF
V gene: TRBV19; clone size: -; D gene: -; J gene: TRBJ1-1; CDR3 DNA: TGTGCCAGTATCGAAGCGGACGGATACACTGAAGCTTTCTTT; CDR3 protein: CASIEADGYTEAFF
V gene: TRBV29-1; clone size: -; D gene: TRBD1; J gene: TRBJ2-7; CDR3 DNA: TGCAGCGTTGCTGGGACAGCCACCTACGAGCAGTACTTC; CDR3 protein: CSVAGTATYEQYF
V gene: TRBV28; clone size: -; D gene: -; J gene: TRBJ2-3; CDR3 DNA: TGTGCCGCGACGGGGTGGCGTACAGATACGCAGTATTTT; CDR3 protein: CAATGWRTDTQYF
V gene: TRBV5-4; clone size: -; D gene: -; J gene: TRBJ2-7; CDR3 DNA: TGTGCCAGCAGCTTGGATCTGGGGGGTTGGAACGAGCAGTACTTC; CDR3 protein: CASSLDLGGWNEQYF
V gene: TRBV6-1; clone size: few; D gene: TRBD1; J gene: TRBJ1-5; CDR3 DNA: TGTGCCAGCAGCCCAGACAGGGCAAATCAGCCCCAGCATTTT; CDR3 protein: CASSPDRANQPQHF
V gene: TRBV7-2; clone size: few; D gene: -; J gene: TRBJ2-3; CDR3 DNA: TGTGCCAGCAGCTTGACTAGAGGAGGCACAGATACGCAGTATTTT; CDR3 protein: CASSLTRGGTDTQYF
V gene: TRBV5-1; clone size: -; D gene: -; J gene: TRBJ2-7; CDR3 DNA: TGCGCCAGCAGCTTTTCCGGCTACGAGCAGTACTTC; CDR3 protein: CASSFSGYEQYF
V gene: TRBV4-2; clone size: -; D gene: TRBD2; J gene: TRBJ2-3; CDR3 DNA: TGTGCCAGCAGCCAAGAAGCGGGAGAATCGAGGGATACGCAGTATTTT; CDR3 protein: CASSQEAGESRDTQYF
V gene: TRBV9; clone size: few; D gene: -; J gene: TRBJ1-4; CDR3 DNA: TGTGCCAGCAGCGTAGGTGCAACTCCACTTGAAAAACTGTTTTTT; CDR3 protein: CASSVGATPLEKLFF
V gene: TRBV5-1; clone size: -; D gene: -; J gene: TRBJ2-3; CDR3 DNA: TGCGCCAGCAGCCTCCGGACAGAAACAGATACGCAGTATTTT; CDR3 protein: CASSLRTETDTQYF